These 27 T cell receptor beta chains came from one sample sequenced in a study of blood T cells in healthy people across ages. A J-beta primer mix and a sample-barcoded 5' primer were used in a second PCR of about 7 to 12 cycles. TCRdb called the 5' RACE reads again in MiXCR, with one record for every CDR3 protein. This table has 1.8 million or so distinct CDR3 sequences, 30% to 40% appearing once. Sequencing input: blood. Receptors originate from a human donor in good health.

J is TRBJ2-7 and V is TRBV6-1; D tentatively reads TRBD1 or TRBD2 (5 bases each). The V end was cut by 3 bases, the J end by 4 bases, with 13 bases between. CDR3 length: 14 amino acids. The germline gives CDR1 MNHNS, CDR2 SASEGT. Here the CDR3 DNA reads TGTGCCAGCAGTGAGGGGAGCAGGGCTTACGAGCAGTACTTC. It is translated as CASSEGSRAYEQYF.

The gene calls are TRBV15 and TRBJ1-2; tentative D call: TRBD1 (6 bases). Trimming took off 0 bases at V and 8 bases at J, with 13 bases between the two ends. Germline values: CDR1 LNHNV, CDR2 YYDKDF (reference sequence). The CDR3 length is 14 residues. The CDR3 bases are TGTGCCACCAGCAGAGATCCAACAGGGTTAGGCTACACCTTC. Translating gives CATSRDPTGLGYTF.

In the case of this clonotype: At one boundary the junction diverges from the germline segment, which might be a read error. The gene calls are TRBV6-2 or TRBV6-3 and TRBJ2-5; TRBD2 might be the D (5 bases). The CDR3 extends over 16 amino acids. Germline CDR1 reads MNHEY; CDR2 reads SVGEGT. CDR3 DNA: TGTGTCAGCAGTTACGAGTTTCGGACTCAGGAAGAGACCCAGTACTTC. Its translation: CVSSYEFRTQEETQYF.

The chain joins TRBV7-2 to TRBJ2-2, with D possibly being TRBD1 (6 bases). CDR3 length: 13 amino acids. Germline CDR1 SGHTA, CDR2 FQGNSA. The V end lost 6 bases, the J end lost 9 bases, and 14 bases lay between the germline ends. CDR3 nucleotides: TGTGCCAGCAGGCCTACAGGGAAACGGGAGCTGTTTTTT. Its protein is CASRPTGKRELFF.

Note on this clonotype: This could be a read error, since a much larger clone is one nucleotide away. The J gene is TRBJ2-3, the V gene TRBV2; 14 bases match TRBD2. CDR1 is SNHLY, CDR2 FYNNEI, per germline. This CDR3 has 12 amino acids. With 6 bases clipped from V and 14 bases from J, the junction kept 4 bases outside the gene matches. DNA for the CDR3: TGTGCCAGCAGGACTAGCGGGGGGGTCCGGTATTTT. It encodes CASRTSGGVRYF.

A single count supports this clonotype. The chain is built from TRBV15 and TRBJ2-1; 11 nucleotides line up with TRBD2. The V gene end was trimmed by 4 bases and the J gene end by 4 bases; junction bases not matched to a gene: 15. Germline V gives CDR1 LNHNV, CDR2 YYDKDF (reference sequence). The CDR3 covers 19 residues. CDR3 coding DNA: TGTGCCACCAGCACTCGCTTCATGACTAGCGGGGACCTGTACAATGAGCAGTTCTTC. Amino acid sequence: CATSTRFMTSGDLYNEQFF.

The chain couples TRBV2 to TRBJ1-2, with 7 bases fitting TRBD1. The CDR3 is made up of 13 amino acids. Germline V gene data show CDR1 as SNHLY and CDR2 as FYNNEI. V trimming: 8 bases; J trimming: 8 bases; junction bases outside the gene matches: 11. The CDR3 is CASGARGIEGYTF. The CDR3 DNA follows: TGTGCCAGCGGTGCCAGGGGGATAGAGGGCTACACCTTC.

With regard to this clonotype: Relative to the germline gene, one junction end is altered; a read error may explain this. The chain's CDR3 is CAGSYASGTGPYEQYF. Here the CDR3 DNA reads TGTGCCGGCAGTTACGCCTCCGGGACAGGCCCCTACGAGCAGTACTTC. V and J are TRBV6-6 and TRBJ2-7, with 8 positions matching TRBD1. CDR3 length: 16 residues. Germline V CDR1 and CDR2: MNHNY, SVGAGI (reference sequence).

This clonotype was detected only a few times. V usage is TRBV7-9 and J usage is TRBJ2-1; 9 bases are shared with TRBD2. Germline loops: CDR1 SEHNR, CDR2 FQNEAQ (reference sequence). V shed 5 bases and J 7 bases; nucleotides not matched to a gene: 12. This CDR3 has 16 residues. The CDR3 DNA follows: TGTGCCAGCAGCCCCACCGGGACTAGCTTGGGGAATGAGCAGTTCTTC. Encoded protein: CASSPTGTSLGNEQFF.

This clonotype was observed a few times. J is TRBJ2-1 and V is TRBV6-5; TRBD2 matches at 7 bases. V lost 4 bases and J lost 12; bases outside the gene matches: 6. Germline assignment: CDR1 MNHEY and CDR2 SVGAGI. The CDR3 totals 12 residues. DNA of the CDR3: TGTGCCAGCAGTTTAGGGACTAAGGGGCAGTTCTTC. Its translation is CASSLGTKGQFF.

V and J are TRBV14 and TRBJ2-1, with D tentatively TRBD2 (7 bases). Trimming cost V 0 bases and J 13 bases, with 16 bases left between them. The germline V gene encodes CDR1 SGHDN and CDR2 FVKESK. This CDR3 contains 14 residues. CDR3 in amino acids: CASSQDRGAHGQFF. The CDR3 DNA sequence: TGTGCCAGCAGCCAAGATCGGGGGGCCCATGGTCAGTTCTTC. Filled out from reference TRBV14 and TRBJ2-1, the complete variable domain reads EAGVTQFPSHSVIEKGQTVTLRCDPISGHDNLYWYRRVMGKEIKFLLHFVKESKQDESGMPNNRFLAERTGGTYSTLKVQPAELEDSGVYFCASSQDRGAHGQFFGPGTRLTVL.

This clonotype occurred a few times. This chain connects TRBV7-9 to TRBJ1-2; TRBD1 matches 9 bases. V trimming: 7 bases; J trimming: 7 bases; junction bases outside the gene matches: 10. CDR3 length: 14 residues. Per the germline V gene, CDR1 is SEHNR and CDR2 is FQNEAQ (reference sequence). The CDR3 DNA reads as TGTGCCAGCACCCTGGACAGGGGTGTAAGTGGCTACACCTTC. Translated, it gives CASTLDRGVSGYTF.

The gene calls are TRBV7-2 and TRBJ1-6; no clear D. Germline-derived CDR1 and CDR2 are SGHTA and FQGNSA. There are 13 residues in the CDR3. V lost 4 bases to trimming and J lost 11 bases, with 12 bases between them. The CDR3, as DNA: TGTGCCAGCAGCTCCCTAGGTGGACCACCCCTCCACTTT. Its protein product is CASSSLGGPPLHF. Complete variable domain (other parts from reference TRBV7-2 and TRBJ1-6): GAGVSQSPSNKVTEKGKDVELRCDPISGHTALYWYRQSLGQGLEFLIYFQGNSAPDKSGLPSDRFSAERTGGSVSTLTIQRTQQEDSAVYLCASSSLGGPPLHFGNGTRLTVT.

This clonotype was recorded once. J is TRBJ2-4 and V is TRBV20-1; D call uncertain. The CDR3 contains 13 residues. Germline V gene sequence: CDR1 DFQATT, CDR2 SNEGSKA (reference sequence). V gave up 0 bases and J gave up 13 bases, with 16 bases separating them. The CDR3 protein is CSAREPNYNEQYF. The DNA for the CDR3 is TGCAGTGCTAGAGAGCCAAACTACAATGAGCAGTACTTC.

The J gene is TRBJ2-4, the V gene TRBV6-2 or TRBV6-3; 8 positions agree with TRBD2. The J call is doubtful: the DNA matches TRBJ2-7 better. The CDR3 sequence is 15 residues long. The V gene's germline CDR1 is MNHEY and CDR2 SVGEGT. For the CDR3, the DNA is TGTGCCAGCAGTTATGGCCGCGGGGGGAACTACGAGCAGTACTTC. Translating gives CASSYGRGGNYEQYF.

The chain combines TRBV7-3 with TRBJ2-3; 7 nucleotides agree with TRBD1. Unmatched junction bases numbered 6, after V lost 5 bases and J lost 4 bases. Germline loops: CDR1 SGHTA, CDR2 FQGTGA. This CDR3 contains 14 residues. CDR3 nucleotides: TGTGCCAGCAGCCCGACAGGGTTGGCAGATACGCAGTATTTT. Translated, it gives CASSPTGLADTQYF. Full variable domain (remainder filled in from reference TRBV7-3 and TRBJ2-3): GAGVSQTPSNKVTEKGKYVELRCDPISGHTALYWYRQSLGQGPEFLIYFQGTGAADDSGLPNDRFFAVRPEGSVSTLKIQRTERGDSAVYLCASSPTGLADTQYFGPGTRLTVL.

This clonotype was seen a handful of times. V gene TRBV7-9 combines with J gene TRBJ1-2; D is perhaps TRBD1 (6 bases). Germline CDR1 reads SEHNR; CDR2 reads FQNEAQ (reference sequence). Trimming pared 6 bases from V and 2 bases from J, leaving 13 bases between. The CDR3 runs 14 residues. In DNA, the CDR3 is TGTGCCAGCAGTAGGGAGGGGGAGAACTATGGCTACACCTTC. Its translation: CASSREGENYGYTF.

The chain has TRBV6-5 and TRBJ2-3, with D tentatively TRBD1 or TRBD2 (6 bases each). CDR1 and CDR2 (germline): MNHEY, SVGAGI. V was shortened by 6 bases and J by 2 bases, with 18 bases between the two germline ends. The CDR3 is 16 residues long. The CDR3 DNA sequence: TGTGCCAGCAGCACCGGAGGGGGGCTCCACACAGATACGCAGTATTTT. It translates to CASSTGGGLHTDTQYF.

The chain combines TRBV5-4 with TRBJ2-1; perhaps TRBD2 as D (6 bases). CDR1 and CDR2 from the germline V gene are SGHNT and YYREEE (reference sequence). The CDR3 contains 24 residues. V was cut by 0 bases and J by 8 bases, with 42 bases left in between. CDR3 amino acids: CASSLEWAPRGAPLMVRGLDEQFF. Written as DNA, the CDR3 is TGTGCCAGCAGCTTGGAGTGGGCGCCCCGCGGGGCACCCTTGATGGTTAGGGGACTCGATGAGCAGTTCTTC.

This clonotype was seen a handful of times. The gene calls are TRBV10-3 and TRBJ1-2; tentative D call: TRBD1 (6 bases). The CDR3 is 16 residues long. The V gene lost 3 bases and the J gene lost 4 bases, with 18 bases spanning the gap. Germline V CDR1 and CDR2: ENHRY, SYGVKD. CDR3 amino acids: CAISDSGTSEAYGYTF. The CDR3 DNA follows: TGTGCCATCAGTGATTCCGGGACATCGGAGGCCTATGGCTACACCTTC.

The V gene is TRBV20-1, the J gene TRBJ1-2, with 7 positions matching TRBD1. This CDR3 contains 13 residues. The J segment lost 8 bases and the V segment lost 1 base, leaving 7 bases of the junction unmatched. The germline gives CDR1 DFQATT, CDR2 SNEGSKA (reference sequence). In DNA form, the CDR3 reads TGCAGTGCTAGAGGACAGGGTTTGCGGGGCTACACCTTC. It encodes CSARGQGLRGYTF.

The chain couples TRBV20-1 to TRBJ1-6, with 7 bases aligning to TRBD1. The J segment lost 10 bases and the V segment lost 6 bases, leaving 12 bases of the junction unmatched. Germline lookup yields CDR1 DFQATT and CDR2 SNEGSKA (reference sequence). The CDR3 covers 14 residues. CDR3 protein: CSAMDRNFLSPLHF. The CDR3 DNA follows: TGCAGTGCCATGGACAGGAACTTTTTATCACCCCTCCACTTT.

This chain joins TRBV6-6 and TRBJ2-7; D gene uncertain. This CDR3 has 15 amino acids. The V gene lost 0 bases and the J gene lost 0 bases, with 9 bases spanning the gap. From germline, CDR1 is MNHNY and CDR2 SVGAGI (reference sequence). Here the CDR3 DNA reads TGTGCCAGCAGTTACTCAGAACAGTCCTCCTACGAGCAGTACTTC. Translating gives CASSYSEQSSYEQYF.

The chain combines TRBV6-5 with TRBJ1-1; D unresolved. This CDR3 has 11 residues. V lost 2 bases and J lost 8, with 6 bases in between. Germline V gene lookup returns CDR1 MNHEY and CDR2 SVGAGI. The CDR3 reads CASSYLLEAFF. The CDR3 bases are TGTGCCAGCAGTTACCTCCTGGAAGCTTTCTTT.

This clonotype was found a few times. The genes are TRBV4-3 and TRBJ2-5; D possibly corresponds to TRBD2 (5 bases). The CDR3 has 13 amino acids. Trimming stripped 5 bases from V and 5 bases from J, with 12 bases between. Germline CDR1 reads LGHNA; CDR2 reads YSLEER. The CDR3 DNA reads TGCGCCAGCAGCGACGGAGGCGGGGAGACCCAGTACTTC. This gives the protein CASSDGGGETQYF.

This chain uses TRBV11-2 with TRBJ2-5; possible D gene TRBD2, 6 bases. V was trimmed by 1 base and J by 11 bases, leaving 23 bases between them. CDR1 and CDR2 from the germline V gene are SGHAT and FQNNGV. The CDR3 contains 16 residues. For the CDR3, the DNA is TGTGCCAGCAGCTTAGGGGAGGCCCCAGAGCGGTTTGAGCAGTACTTC. As protein: CASSLGEAPERFEQYF.

The chain has TRBV14 and TRBJ2-6; D gene uncertain. With 4 bases removed from V and 2 bases from J, the gap between germline ends came to 6 bases. Looked up from germline, CDR1 is SGHDN and CDR2 is FVKESK. The CDR3 extends over 14 amino acids. The CDR3 loop is CASSPKPGANVLTF. CDR3 nucleotides: TGTGCCAGCAGCCCAAAGCCTGGGGCCAACGTCCTGACTTTC.